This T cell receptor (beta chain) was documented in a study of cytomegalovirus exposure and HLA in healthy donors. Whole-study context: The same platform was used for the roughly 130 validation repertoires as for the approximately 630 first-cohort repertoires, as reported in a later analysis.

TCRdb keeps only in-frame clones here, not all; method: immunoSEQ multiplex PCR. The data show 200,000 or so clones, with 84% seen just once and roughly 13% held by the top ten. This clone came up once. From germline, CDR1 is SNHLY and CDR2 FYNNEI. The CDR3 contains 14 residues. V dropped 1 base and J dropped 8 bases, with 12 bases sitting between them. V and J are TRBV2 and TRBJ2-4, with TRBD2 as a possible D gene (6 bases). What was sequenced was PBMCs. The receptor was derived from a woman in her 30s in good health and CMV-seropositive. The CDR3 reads CASSEVVPGDIQYF. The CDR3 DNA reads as TGTGCCAGCAGTGAAGTGGTCCCGGGGGACATTCAGTACTTC. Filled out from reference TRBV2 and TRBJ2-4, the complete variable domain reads EPEVTQTPSHQVTQMGQEVILRCVPISNHLYFYWYRQILGQKVEFLVSFYNNEISEKSEIFDDQFSVERPDGSNFTLKIRSTKLEDSAMYFCASSEVVPGDIQYFGAGTRLSVL.